One sample yielded the 25 T cell receptor beta chains listed below, sequenced in a study of human T cells and chemical hapten exposure. MiXCR was run by TCRdb on the RACE reads, yielding one entry per CDR3 protein. This table holds 65,000 to 90,000 distinct CDR3 sequences, about 14% found once. As for time point: pre-sensitization, week 0. Noted treatment: therapeutic diphenylcyclopropenone sensitization with weekly scalp DPC. The specimen was whole blood, collected in connection with sensitization to the hapten diphenylcyclopropenone (DPC). The receptors stem from a woman between 50 and 59 years old with alopecia areata. Some clones in this sample may be carry-over from other donors' samples.

This clonotype was seen a few times. The chain joins TRBV2 to TRBJ2-3; a possible D gene is TRBD2 (6 bases). Germline V gives CDR1 SNHLY, CDR2 FYNNEI. V lost 11 bases and J lost 2, with 14 bases in between. There are 13 residues in the CDR3. CDR3 sequence reads: CALRASDTDTQYF. For the CDR3, the DNA is TGTGCCCTAAGGGCTAGCGACACAGATACGCAGTATTTT. Looking up the rest from reference TRBV2 and TRBJ2-3 gives the full variable domain: EPEVTQTPSHQVTQMGQEVILRCVPISNHLYFYWYRQILGQKVEFLVSFYNNEISEKSEIFDDQFSVERPDGSNFTLKIRSTKLEDSAMYFCALRASDTDTQYFGPGTRLTVL.

The V call is TRBV12-3 or TRBV12-4, the J call TRBJ1-6; D uncertain. V was shortened by 3 bases and J by 7 bases, with 13 bases between the two germline ends. The CDR3 extends over 15 amino acids. The CDR3 DNA sequence: TGTGCCAGCAGTTTGGGCAGCGGAGCCAATTCACCCCTCCACTTT. Encoded protein: CASSLGSGANSPLHF.

Only a few counts were recorded for this clonotype. The chain joins TRBV28 to TRBJ2-5; 11 nucleotides match TRBD2. Germline V CDR1 and CDR2: MDHEN, SYDVKM. This CDR3 comprises 13 residues. With V trimmed by 5 bases and J by 4 bases, 0 bases remained unmatched. The CDR3 loop is CASSLAGGETQYF. The DNA of the CDR3 is TGTGCCAGCAGTCTAGCGGGAGGAGAGACCCAGTACTTC.

Ten or more counts support this clonotype. The J gene is TRBJ2-3, the V gene TRBV12-3 or TRBV12-4, with 12 bases aligning to TRBD2. This CDR3 has 15 residues. V trimming: 6 bases; J trimming: 3 bases; junction bases outside the gene matches: 4. DNA of the CDR3: TGTGCCAGCAGCCCGACTAGCGGGAGTACAGATACGCAGTATTTT. Protein sequence: CASSPTSGSTDTQYF.

The rearrangement links TRBV30 to TRBJ1-5, with D perhaps matching TRBD1 (6 bases). This CDR3 is 13 amino acids long. V was cut by 2 bases and J by 5 bases, with 10 bases left in between. Germline V CDR1 and CDR2: GTSNPN, SVGIG (reference sequence). This chain's CDR3 is CAWSRQVDQPQHF. The CDR3 region has the DNA TGTGCCTGGAGTAGACAGGTTGATCAGCCCCAGCATTTT.

The gene calls are TRBV19 and TRBJ2-3; perhaps TRBD1 as D (6 bases). Germline V gene sequence: CDR1 LNHDA, CDR2 SQIVND (reference sequence). This CDR3 contains 13 residues. The V end lost 9 bases, the J end lost 1 base, and 11 bases lay between the germline ends. The CDR3 coding sequence is TGTGCCAGCACAGGGACGGGCACAGATACGCAGTATTTT. This gives the protein CASTGTGTDTQYF.

The chain has TRBV2 and TRBJ2-1, with 7 bases that match TRBD2. V gave up 0 bases and J gave up 2 bases; unmatched junction bases: 10. Germline V gene lookup returns CDR1 SNHLY and CDR2 FYNNEI. The CDR3 is 18 amino acids. CDR3 sequence (DNA): TGTGCCAGCAGTGAAGCGCTTCTTTGGGGGAGGGCCTACAATGAGCAGTTCTTC. Residues: CASSEALLWGRAYNEQFF.

The V gene is TRBV20-1, the J gene TRBJ2-7; D may be TRBD1 (6 bases). The CDR3 sequence is 13 residues long. Trimming took off 0 bases at V and 3 bases at J, with 9 bases between the two ends. Germline assignment: CDR1 DFQATT and CDR2 SNEGSKA (reference sequence). The CDR3 region has the DNA TGCAGTGCTAGAGATCAGGGGATCTACGAGCAGTACTTC. Its translation is CSARDQGIYEQYF.

The V call is TRBV28, the J call TRBJ2-2; 8 nucleotides align to TRBD2. V lost 4 bases to trimming and J lost 7 bases; unmatched junction nucleotides: 8. The length of the CDR3 is 15 residues. In germline, CDR1 is MDHEN, CDR2 SYDVKM. The CDR3 is CASSSSGSGFGELFF. In nucleotides, the CDR3 is TGTGCCAGCAGTTCCAGCGGGAGTGGATTCGGGGAGCTGTTTTTT.

This clonotype has only a few counts. The rearrangement uses TRBV30 and TRBJ2-5, with TRBD2 as a possible D gene (7 bases). CDR1 and CDR2 (germline): GTSNPN, SVGIG (reference sequence). With 4 bases removed from V and 0 bases from J, the gap between germline ends came to 18 bases. This CDR3 spans 16 amino acids. The CDR3 DNA follows: TGTGCCTGGATGGACGGGGGGCGAGGGTACCAAGAGACCCAGTACTTC. Translating gives CAWMDGGRGYQETQYF.

The rearrangement uses TRBV27 and TRBJ2-1, with D uncertain. Germline CDR1 MNHEY, CDR2 SMNVEV (reference sequence). Between the trimmed V and J ends, which lost 4 bases and 4 bases, there was a span of 5 bases. This CDR3 is built from 12 residues. The CDR3 loop reads CASSSPYNEQFF. CDR3 sequence (DNA): TGTGCCAGCAGTTCCCCGTACAATGAGCAGTTCTTC.

This clonotype was counted a few times. The gene calls are TRBV2 and TRBJ2-3, with a tentative D call TRBD1 (6 bases). Deletions cut 6 bases from V and 1 base from J, with 11 bases between. Per germline, CDR1 SNHLY and CDR2 FYNNEI. The CDR3 is 14 residues long. The CDR3 sequence is CASRVQGRTDTQYF. The CDR3 coding sequence is TGTGCCAGCAGAGTACAGGGTCGCACAGATACGCAGTATTTT.

This clonotype was observed a few times. J is TRBJ2-5 and V is TRBV7-6; D remains unclear. Per germline, CDR1 SGHVS and CDR2 FNYEAQ. The CDR3 loop spans 12 amino acids. The V end lost 4 bases, the J end lost 5 bases, and 8 bases lay between the germline ends. Written as DNA, the CDR3 is TGTGCCAGCAGCTCGCCCTCGGAGACCCAGTACTTC. Translated, it gives CASSSPSETQYF.

The count of this clonotype is one. This rearrangement joins TRBV3-1 to TRBJ2-5; D is unclear. This CDR3 region has 15 residues. Germline CDR1 reads LGHDT; CDR2 reads YNNKEL (reference sequence). V dropped 1 base and J dropped 1 base, with 10 bases sitting between them. The CDR3 region is CASSQVLRVQETQYF. In DNA form, the CDR3 reads TGTGCCAGCAGCCAAGTACTAAGGGTCCAAGAGACCCAGTACTTC.

The chain joins TRBV3-1 to TRBJ2-2; 8 bases fit TRBD1. The CDR3 length is 15 residues. V trimming: 1 base; J trimming: 4 bases; junction bases outside the gene matches: 2. The germline V gene encodes CDR1 LGHDT and CDR2 YNNKEL (reference sequence). In nucleotides, the CDR3 is TGTGCCAGCAGCCAAGCCGGACAGGGCACCGGGGAGCTGTTTTTT. Translation: CASSQAGQGTGELFF.

The genes are TRBV30 and TRBJ2-1, with 8 bases identical to TRBD1. In germline, CDR1 is GTSNPN, CDR2 SVGIG (reference sequence). Germline trimming cut 3 bases from V and 8 bases from J; bases unmatched to any gene: 12. The CDR3 is 15 amino acids. CDR3 residues: CAWSSRGRGRDEQFF. The CDR3 DNA sequence: TGTGCCTGGAGCTCCCGGGGCAGGGGGCGCGATGAGCAGTTCTTC. Together with reference TRBV30 and TRBJ2-1, the CDR3 gives the full variable domain: SQTIHQWPATLVQPVGSPLSLECTVEGTSNPNLYWYRQAAGRGLQLLFYSVGIGQISSEVPQNLSASRPQDRQFILSSKKLLLSDSGFYLCAWSSRGRGRDEQFFGPGTRLTVL.

This sequence joins TRBV6-1 and TRBJ2-6, with 7 bases identical to TRBD1. There are 15 residues in the CDR3. V was pared by 7 bases and J by 4 bases, with 7 bases of the junction left unmatched. The germline CDR1 and CDR2 sequences are MNHNS and SASEGT. The CDR3 here is CASTLTGAGANVLTF. DNA for the CDR3: TGTGCCAGCACTCTAACAGGGGCCGGGGCCAACGTCCTGACTTTC.

The chain links TRBV27 to TRBJ1-4; TRBD1 agrees at 9 bases. Germline-derived CDR1 and CDR2 are MNHEY and SMNVEV (reference sequence). J lost 3 bases, V lost 6 bases, and 2 bases had no gene match. CDR3 size: 14 residues. The CDR3 is CASRRQGANEKLFF. The DNA of the CDR3 is TGTGCCAGCAGGAGACAGGGGGCTAATGAAAAACTGTTTTTT. Supplemented by reference TRBV27 and TRBJ1-4, the full variable domain reads EAQVTQNPRYLITVTGKKLTVTCSQNMNHEYMSWYRQDPGLGLRQIYYSMNVEVTDKGDVPEGYKVSRKEKRNFPLILESPSPNQTSLYFCASRRQGANEKLFFGSGTQLSVL.

The rearrangement links TRBV10-2 to TRBJ2-1; D ambiguous. Trimming cost V 6 bases and J 7 bases, with 10 bases left between them. CDR1 is WSHSY, CDR2 SAAADI, per germline. The CDR3 totals 12 residues. CDR3 DNA sequence: TGCGCCAGCAGCGACCTACCAAATGAGCAGTTCTTC. Translated: CASSDLPNEQFF.

This clonotype was detected many times. J is TRBJ1-6 and V is TRBV9; no reliable D call. This CDR3 comprises 15 residues. Germline-derived CDR1 and CDR2 are SGDLS and YYNGEE. V lost 3 bases, J lost 7 bases, and 14 bases lay in between. The CDR3 bases are TGTGCCAGCAGCGAAAGATCGACAACAAATTCACCCCTCCACTTT. As protein: CASSERSTTNSPLHF.

This clonotype turned up a few times. The rearrangement links TRBV29-1 to TRBJ2-1, with TRBD2 matching over 13 bases. The length of the CDR3 is 19 residues. From germline, CDR1 is SQVTM and CDR2 ANQGSEA. Trimming removed 2 bases from V and 0 bases from J; junction bases left unmatched: 10. CDR3 nucleotides: TGCAGCGTTGAAATCCCGGGACTAGCGGGAATCGGCTCCTACAATGAGCAGTTCTTC. Its protein product is CSVEIPGLAGIGSYNEQFF.

V gene TRBV2 combines with J gene TRBJ2-5, with TRBD2 as a possible D gene (5 bases). The CDR3 length is 14 residues. The V gene's germline CDR1 is SNHLY and CDR2 FYNNEI. V was clipped by 0 bases and J by 4 bases, with 9 bases between them. The CDR3 reads CASSEARGSETQYF. CDR3 nucleotides: TGTGCCAGCAGTGAAGCTAGAGGGTCAGAGACCCAGTACTTC.

In this sample, this clonotype turned up a few times. DNA of the CDR3: TGTGCCAGCAGAACCGTCCAGATCAGGAGCTCTAACTATGGCTACACCTTC. It specifies CASRTVQIRSSNYGYTF. This rearrangement joins TRBV27 to TRBJ1-2; no clear D. Germline V gene sequence: CDR1 MNHEY, CDR2 SMNVEV (reference sequence). Trimming stripped 6 bases from V and 0 bases from J, with 20 bases between. The CDR3 runs 17 residues.

This clonotype was seen a few times. V is TRBV2 and J is TRBJ2-2; D ambiguous. The CDR3 extends over 14 amino acids. Germline V gives CDR1 SNHLY, CDR2 FYNNEI. V was clipped by 5 bases and J by 2 bases, with 9 bases between them. CDR3 in amino acids: CASSPRVNTGELFF. Written as DNA, the CDR3 is TGTGCCAGCAGTCCAAGGGTTAACACCGGGGAGCTGTTTTTT.

This clonotype is medium-sized (0.01 to 0.1%). This chain joins TRBV5-5 and TRBJ1-2, with 7 bases fitting TRBD1. The J segment lost 6 bases and the V segment lost 4 bases, leaving 12 bases of the junction unmatched. CDR1 and CDR2 from the germline V gene are SGHKS and YYEKEE (reference sequence). This CDR3 spans 15 amino acids. CDR3 nucleotide sequence: TGTGCCAGCAGCCGAACCGCAGGGGGACTTGATGGCTACACCTTC. This codes for CASSRTAGGLDGYTF.